Listed here is a single T cell receptor (beta chain). Other DNA sequences in the same sample also yield this CDR3. This CDR3 region has 14 residues. Germline CDR1 and CDR2: SGHRS and YFSETQ. V lost 4 bases to trimming and J lost 4 bases, with 12 bases between them. The source of the sample is a study of blood T cell repertoires in COVID-19. Study as a whole: Samples representing acute and convalescent COVID-19 were sourced from the United States, Italy and Spain. T cells, B-cell-depleted T cells, or PBMCs supplied cDNA or gDNA.

In the authors' workflow: Counts of nucleated cells, estimated from reference gene primer amplification, were obtained. The table came from immunoSEQ multiplex PCR; TCRdb's copy has only in-frame clones and leaves some out. D and trimming come from the DNA, and the V and J calls and clone size come from that table. This sample yields about 170,000 clones, of which 80% to 95% are seen a single time; approximately 4.8% belongs to the top ten. Seattle researchers signed up patients amid active infection and tracked them longitudinally. This clonotype was obtained from a man aged 25 to 40 with COVID-19, enrolled during active disease. The chain recombines TRBV5-1 with TRBJ1-3; tentatively, D is TRBD1 (5 bases). The sequenced material came from peripheral blood. CDR3 in amino acids: CASSSGTGGNTIYF. CDR3 in DNA: TGCGCCAGCAGCAGCGGGACGGGAGGAAACACCATATATTTT.